This entry concerns a single T cell receptor beta chain. The data were taken from a study of cytomegalovirus exposure and HLA in healthy donors. The PCR contained 60 Vbeta and 13 Jbeta primers. This table comes from immunoSEQ multiplex PCR, and its TCRdb copy is limited to in-frame clones, with some not included. The sample lists about 210,000 clones, roughly four fifths occurring once. Germline V gene lookup returns CDR1 MNHEY and CDR2 SVGAGI. The CDR3 extends over 11 amino acids. V lost 10 bases to trimming and J lost 2 bases, with 8 bases between them. Input material: PBMCs. The chain combines TRBV6-5 with TRBJ1-1; D is unclear. The TCR was taken from a woman aged 50 to 65 in good health and CMV-seropositive. For the CDR3, the DNA is TGTGCCACCCGACAAAACACTGAAGCTTTCTTT. Its protein product is CATRQNTEAFF.